This T cell receptor (beta chain) is from a study of T cells after yellow fever vaccination (dated by TCRdb to between 2018 and 2020). Context from the whole study: Memory subsets (EM, EMRA, CM and Tscm) were sorted on a BD FACS Aria III using CD3, CD45RA, CCR7 and CD95 staining. The SMART-Seq v4 Ultra Low Input RNA kit was used to prepare libraries from fractions with low cell numbers. To track T-cell clones before and after primary and booster YFV17D yellow fever vaccination, bulk TCR alpha and beta repertoires were sequenced longitudinally. Two healthy male donors made up the cohort, one aged 18 to 30 years and the other aged 30 to 40 years. Blood was drawn at multiple timepoints before and after primary and secondary immunization, with bulk PBMC replicates and cell subsets isolated. Memory subsets were sorted on days 0, 15 and 45 and at 18 months following primary vaccination, and on days 0, 15 and 45 following the 30-year booster. The study at large found these results: Because abundant contaminating clonotypes from the bulk population could be contained in FACS-sorted repertoires, computational filtering was required. The study included only a couple of donors, which limits how far the findings can be generalized. On day 0, almost all vaccine-responding clonotypes were below detection in the sorted memory subsets. After the booster, most of the clones that had expanded following primary vaccination were detected again (around 97% of CD4 and around 88% of CD8), which suggests that memory was broadly maintained. The secondary T-cell response was weaker than the primary response but faster, peaking on day 5 instead of day 15. A small share of clonotypes occurred in both CD4 and CD8 compartments, likely arising from convergent recombination.

From cysteine to phenylalanine, the CDR3 is 14 amino acids long. The kept DNA is CDR3 alone, 42 bases in frame from the first base. V sheds 8 bases and J sheds 0 bases, leaving 8 bases between their ends. The germline V gene specifies SNHLY as CDR1 and FYNNEI as CDR2. This clonotype was seen ten or more times. The input lacks base qualities; no much larger clone sits a single base away. Interpreted using the paper, the treatment or condition label stands for: live attenuated yellow fever vaccine strain. A standard Ficoll-Paque protocol was used to isolate PBMCs from peripheral blood. The RNeasy Micro Kit was used to extract RNA from sorted memory subsets. Synthesis of TCR cDNA relied on 5'RACE template switching, a step that introduced a universal primer site along with unique molecular identifiers. Priming of cDNA synthesis was performed from both the TCR alpha and TCR beta constant segments. Two PCR steps were used to amplify libraries, with sample barcodes and sequencing adapters being added in the second step. Libraries were sequenced on Illumina HiSeq 2500 (2x100 bp) or NovaSeq (2x150 bp). From the authors' description of their analysis: MIGEC handled demultiplexing of reads and collapsing into UMI consensus sequences, while MiXCR performed V(D)J alignment. Vaccine-responding clonotypes were defined with edgeR using replicate PBMC samples, requiring FDR below 0.01 and a log2 fold change above 5 up to day 15. CD4 or CD8 identity was assigned to each bulk clonotype according to whether the clonotype was present at higher abundance in the sequenced CD4 repertoire or the sequenced CD8 repertoire. To estimate the distribution of each clone across memory phenotypes, clonotype frequencies in memory subsets were weighted by FACS-sorted cell numbers. Using fastp at Q25 and MiXCR, TCRdb reprocessed the public reads and kept productive beta chains. Each entry merges the rows of one CDR3 protein and shows their most common DNA and genes. The authors' filters were not applied to this entry. The sample table holds more than 10,000 distinct CDR3 sequences, of which roughly 4.6% were seen once. Together, the top ten hold 51% of the sample.

The sample was PBMCs, either bulk or a sorted T-cell subset (CD4+, CD8+, memory, or dextramer-sorted; not recorded which), taken 45 days after the yellow fever booster vaccination. The V gene is TRBV2 and the J gene is TRBJ2-6; no D gene is confidently identified. The source is a man aged 25 to 40 who received the YFV17D yellow fever vaccine. Read as DNA, the sequence is TGTGCCAGCCTGACGGACTCTGGGGCCAACGTCCTGACTTTC. Translated, this gives CASLTDSGANVLTF. The CDR3 plus the reference TRBV2 and TRBJ2-6 genes for the other parts give the full variable domain: EPEVTQTPSHQVTQMGQEVILRCVPISNHLYFYWYRQILGQKVEFLVSFYNNEISEKSEIFDDQFSVERPDGSNFTLKIRSTKLEDSAMYFCASLTDSGANVLTFGAGSRLTVL.